What follows describes a single TCR beta chain. The antigen remains unidentified. The data were taken from a study of beta chain features in type 1 diabetes. Points from the study as a whole: Whether HLA type affects TCRB rearrangement stayed undetermined in the present work. TCRB CDR3s were moderately but significantly shorter in Type 1 diabetes patients in all four CD4+ subsets.

The entirety of the isolated RNA underwent reverse transcription, so expressed TCRB transcripts were sequenced. The method was immunoSEQ multiplex PCR; TCRdb's version includes in-frame clones alone and lacks a portion of them. The sample has 300,000 or so clones, around 9% seen once. Via the markers CD45RO/CCR7/CD25/CD127/CD95/CD27, stem cell-like memory, regulatory, central memory and naive CD4+ cells were sorted. The CDR3 is made up of 12 amino acids. The V gene's germline CDR1 is SGDLS and CDR2 YYNGEE. The germline V and J ends were trimmed by 0 bases and 7 bases, with 6 bases remaining between them.

The TCR sequence derives from a young man with type 1 diabetes. V gene TRBV9 combines with J gene TRBJ2-3; weak D call: TRBD2 (5 bases). Sequenced sample: central memory CD4+ T cells from blood. The CDR3 DNA reads TGTGCCAGCAGCGTAGGGGAGTATACGCAGTATTTT. This translates into CASSVGEYTQYF.